The entry that follows covers one T cell receptor (beta chain) sequence. Within the sample, other DNA sequences also encode this same CDR3. Assignment of participants to cohorts was predicated upon participant-reported clinical history. This entry is derived from a study of blood T cell repertoires in COVID-19. Trimming shortened V by 1 base and J by 4 bases, and 5 bases separated the two germline ends. Germline lookup yields CDR1 SGHTA and CDR2 FQGNSA. The CDR3 runs to 14 residues. The data were produced by immunoSEQ multiplex PCR, yet TCRdb's version contains in-frame clones alone and is incomplete. The repertoire holds 150,000 to 200,000 clones, 88% seen once, with approximately 7% in the top ten.

The gene calls are TRBV7-2 and TRBJ1-6; D is unresolved. The sequenced sample was PBMCs or T cells enriched from blood (not recorded which). This clonotype originated in a woman in her forties or fifties who had recovered from COVID-19. This CDR3 reads CASSLGGYNSPLHF. The CDR3 coding sequence is TGTGCCAGCAGCTTAGGCGGGTATAATTCACCCCTCCACTTT. The whole variable domain, remainder taken from reference TRBV7-2 and TRBJ1-6, is GAGVSQSPSNKVTEKGKDVELRCDPISGHTALYWYRQSLGQGLEFLIYFQGNSAPDKSGLPSDRFSAERTGGSVSTLTIQRTQQEDSAVYLCASSLGGYNSPLHFGNGTRLTVT.